Listed here is a single TCR beta chain. Its cognate antigen is unknown. Molecules of cDNA were individually given unique molecular identifiers that were attached to them. TCRdb analysed the 5' RACE reads with MiXCR anew, one entry per CDR3 protein. The sample holds around 40,000 distinct CDR3 sequences; roughly 5.7% are singletons and the top ten take about 5.9%. The data originate from a study of early T cells in non-severe SARS-CoV-2 infection. Overall study: Chains from this unsorted whole-blood bulk RNA could not be paired. Whole-study results and caveats: VDJdb matches were skewed toward anti-spike CD8 T cell responses.

Trimming left V 6 bases short and J 1 base short, with 12 bases between. Germline CDR1 is DFQATT and CDR2 is SNEGSKA (reference sequence). This CDR3 is built from 13 residues. The clonotype comes from an adult who was a healthcare worker with PCR-confirmed SARS-CoV-2 infection or an uninfected control (not recorded which). The sequencing sample was made of whole blood. J is TRBJ2-5 and V is TRBV20-1; D is uncertain. The CDR3 spells CSAQRGFQETQYF. CDR3 DNA: TGCAGTGCCCAGCGAGGCTTCCAAGAGACCCAGTACTTC.